This T cell receptor (beta chain) was documented in a study of T cell responses to AZD1222 COVID-19 vaccine. Sequencing used immunoSEQ multiplex PCR; TCRdb keeps in-frame clones, though not all of them. This table has around 60,000 clones, over 85% appearing once. CDR3 length: 15 amino acids. This clone has a single count. The sequenced sample was peripheral blood, obtained on day 0 of AZD1222 vaccination. This TCR was sampled from an adult in good health. The gene calls are TRBV21-1 and TRBJ1-5. TRBV21-1 is described as a pseudogene. The CDR3 loop reads CASSKVRLSGQPQHF. The DNA of the CDR3 is TGTGCCAGCAGCAAAGTCAGGCTTTCGGGGCAGCCCCAGCATTTT.